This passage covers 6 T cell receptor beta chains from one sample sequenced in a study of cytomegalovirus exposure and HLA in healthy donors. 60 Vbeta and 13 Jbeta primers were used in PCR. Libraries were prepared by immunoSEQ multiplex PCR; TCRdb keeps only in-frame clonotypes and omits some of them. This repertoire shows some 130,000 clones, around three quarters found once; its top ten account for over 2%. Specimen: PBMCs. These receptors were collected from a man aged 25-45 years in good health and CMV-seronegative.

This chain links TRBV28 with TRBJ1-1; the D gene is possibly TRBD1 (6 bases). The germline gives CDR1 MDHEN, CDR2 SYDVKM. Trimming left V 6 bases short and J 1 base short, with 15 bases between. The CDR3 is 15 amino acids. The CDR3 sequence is CASRKQGMKNTEAFF. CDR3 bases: TGTGCCAGCAGGAAACAGGGAATGAAGAACACTGAAGCTTTCTTT.

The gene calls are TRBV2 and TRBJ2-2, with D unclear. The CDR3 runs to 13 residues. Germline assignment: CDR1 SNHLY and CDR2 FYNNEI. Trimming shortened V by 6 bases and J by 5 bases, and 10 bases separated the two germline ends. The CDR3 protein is CASRTLRTGELFF. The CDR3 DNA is TGTGCCAGCAGAACACTACGGACCGGGGAGCTGTTTTTT.

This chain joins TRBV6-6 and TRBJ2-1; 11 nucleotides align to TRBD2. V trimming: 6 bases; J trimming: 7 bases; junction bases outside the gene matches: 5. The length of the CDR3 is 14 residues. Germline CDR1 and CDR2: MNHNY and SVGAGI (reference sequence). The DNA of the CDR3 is TGTGCCAGCAGCGGGACTAGCGGTAGTAATGAGCAGTTCTTC. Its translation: CASSGTSGSNEQFF.

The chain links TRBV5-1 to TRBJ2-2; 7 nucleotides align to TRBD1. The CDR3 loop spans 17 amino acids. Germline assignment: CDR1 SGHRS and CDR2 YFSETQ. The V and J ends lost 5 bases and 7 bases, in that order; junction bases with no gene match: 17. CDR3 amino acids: CASRDSSLRGLGGELFF. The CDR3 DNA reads TGCGCCAGCAGGGATTCATCCCTGAGGGGGCTAGGCGGGGAGCTGTTTTTT.

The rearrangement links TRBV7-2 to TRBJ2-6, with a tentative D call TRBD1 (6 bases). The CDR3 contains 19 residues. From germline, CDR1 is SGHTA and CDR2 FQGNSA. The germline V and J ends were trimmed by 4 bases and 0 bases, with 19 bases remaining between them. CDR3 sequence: CASSSRRGSASSGANVLTF. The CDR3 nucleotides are TGTGCCAGCAGCTCCCGTAGGGGGTCGGCGAGCTCTGGGGCCAACGTCCTGACTTTC.

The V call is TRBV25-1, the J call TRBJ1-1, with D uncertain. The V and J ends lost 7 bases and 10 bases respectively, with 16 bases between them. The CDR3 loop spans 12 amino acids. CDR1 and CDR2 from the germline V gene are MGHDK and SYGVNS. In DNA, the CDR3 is TGTGCCAGCACCTCCGGACTGCGCGGAGCTTTCTTT. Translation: CASTSGLRGAFF.